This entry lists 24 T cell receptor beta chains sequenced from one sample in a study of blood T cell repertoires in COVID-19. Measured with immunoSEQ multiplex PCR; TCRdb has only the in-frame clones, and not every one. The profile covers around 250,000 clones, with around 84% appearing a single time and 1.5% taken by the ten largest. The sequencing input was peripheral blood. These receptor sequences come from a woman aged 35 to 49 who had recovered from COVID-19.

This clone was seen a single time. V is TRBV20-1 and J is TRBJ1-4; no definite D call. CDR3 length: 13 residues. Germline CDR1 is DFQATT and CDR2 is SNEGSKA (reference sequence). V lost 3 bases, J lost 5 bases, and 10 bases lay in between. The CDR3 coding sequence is TGCAGTGCTAGTAGAGGCCCGAATGAAAAACTGTTTTTT. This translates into CSASRGPNEKLFF.

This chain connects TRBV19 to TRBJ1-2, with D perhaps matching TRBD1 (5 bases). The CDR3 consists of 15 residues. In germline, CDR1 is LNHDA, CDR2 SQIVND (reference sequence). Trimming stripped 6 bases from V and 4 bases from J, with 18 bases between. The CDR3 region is CASSPSGLGGYGYTF. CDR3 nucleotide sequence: TGTGCCAGTAGCCCCTCAGGGTTGGGGGGCTATGGCTACACCTTC.

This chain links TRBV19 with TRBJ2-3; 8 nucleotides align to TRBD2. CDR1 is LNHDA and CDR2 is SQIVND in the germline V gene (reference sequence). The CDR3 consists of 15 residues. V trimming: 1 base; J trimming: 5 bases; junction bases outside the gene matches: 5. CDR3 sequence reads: CASSIAVAGLDTQYF. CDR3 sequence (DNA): TGTGCCAGTAGTATAGCGGTAGCGGGATTAGATACGCAGTATTTT.

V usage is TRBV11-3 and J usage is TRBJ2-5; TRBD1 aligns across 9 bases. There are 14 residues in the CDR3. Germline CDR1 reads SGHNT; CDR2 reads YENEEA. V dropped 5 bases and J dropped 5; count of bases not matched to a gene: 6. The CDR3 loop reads CASSPGQGGETQYF. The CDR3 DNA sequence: TGTGCCAGCAGCCCGGGACAGGGTGGGGAGACCCAGTACTTC.

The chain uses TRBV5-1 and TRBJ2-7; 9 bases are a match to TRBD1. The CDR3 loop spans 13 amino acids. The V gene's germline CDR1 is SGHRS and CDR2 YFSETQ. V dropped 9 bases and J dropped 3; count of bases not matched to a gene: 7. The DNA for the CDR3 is TGCGCCACCAGACAGGGGGACAACTACGAGCAGTACTTC. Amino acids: CATRQGDNYEQYF.

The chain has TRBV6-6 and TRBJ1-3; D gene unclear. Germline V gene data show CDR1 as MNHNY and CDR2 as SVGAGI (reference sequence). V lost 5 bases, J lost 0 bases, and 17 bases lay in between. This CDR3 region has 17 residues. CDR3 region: CASSRDGLLSSGNTIYF. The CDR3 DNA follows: TGTGCCAGCAGTCGAGACGGACTGTTGAGCTCTGGAAACACCATATATTTT.

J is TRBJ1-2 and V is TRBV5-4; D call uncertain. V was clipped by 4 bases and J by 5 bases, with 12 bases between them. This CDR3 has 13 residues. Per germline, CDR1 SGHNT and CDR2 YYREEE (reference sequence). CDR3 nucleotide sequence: TGTGCCAGCAGCCAGGAAGGCCGATATGGCTACACCTTC. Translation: CASSQEGRYGYTF.

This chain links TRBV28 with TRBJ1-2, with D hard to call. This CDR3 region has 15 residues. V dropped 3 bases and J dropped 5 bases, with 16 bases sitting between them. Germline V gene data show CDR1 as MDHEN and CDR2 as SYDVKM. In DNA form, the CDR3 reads TGTGCCAGCAGTTTCCCCCGGGTTCGTGGATATGGCTACACCTTC. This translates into CASSFPRVRGYGYTF.

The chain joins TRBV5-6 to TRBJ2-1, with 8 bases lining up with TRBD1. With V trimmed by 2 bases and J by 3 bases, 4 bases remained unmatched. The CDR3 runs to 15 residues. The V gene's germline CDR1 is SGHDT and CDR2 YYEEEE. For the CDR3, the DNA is TGTGCCAGCAGCTTTAAGGACAGGGTCTACAATGAGCAGTTCTTC. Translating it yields CASSFKDRVYNEQFF.

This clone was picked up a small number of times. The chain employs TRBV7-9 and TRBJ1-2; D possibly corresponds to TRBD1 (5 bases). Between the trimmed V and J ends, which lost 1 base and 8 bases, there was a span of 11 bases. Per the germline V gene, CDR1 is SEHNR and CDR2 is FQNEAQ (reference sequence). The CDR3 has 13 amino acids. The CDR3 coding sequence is TGTGCCAGCAGCTTAGGCAGGGAACTCGGCTACACCTTC. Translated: CASSLGRELGYTF.

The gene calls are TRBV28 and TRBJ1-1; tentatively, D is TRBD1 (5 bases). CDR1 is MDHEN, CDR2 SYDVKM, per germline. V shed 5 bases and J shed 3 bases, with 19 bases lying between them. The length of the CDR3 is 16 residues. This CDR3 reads CASSAPRQSSDTEAFF. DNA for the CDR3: TGTGCCAGCAGTGCCCCCAGACAGAGCTCTGACACTGAAGCTTTCTTT.

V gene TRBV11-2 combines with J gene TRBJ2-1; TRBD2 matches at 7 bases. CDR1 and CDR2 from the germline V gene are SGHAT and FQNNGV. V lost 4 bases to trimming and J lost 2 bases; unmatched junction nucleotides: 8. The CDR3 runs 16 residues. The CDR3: CASSSYPGGAYNEQFF. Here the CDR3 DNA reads TGTGCCAGCAGCTCTTACCCGGGAGGAGCCTACAATGAGCAGTTCTTC. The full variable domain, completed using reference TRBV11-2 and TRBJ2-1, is EAGVAQSPRYKIIEKRQSVAFWCNPISGHATLYWYQQILGQGPKLLIQFQNNGVVDDSQLPKDRFSAERLKGVDSTLKIQPAKLEDSAVYLCASSSYPGGAYNEQFFGPGTRLTVL.

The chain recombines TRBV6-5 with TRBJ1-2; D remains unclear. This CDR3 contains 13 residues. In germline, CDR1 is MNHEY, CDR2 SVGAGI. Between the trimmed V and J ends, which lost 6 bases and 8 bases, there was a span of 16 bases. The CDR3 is CASRGTYLGGYTF. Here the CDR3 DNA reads TGTGCCAGCAGGGGCACCTACTTAGGCGGCTACACCTTC.

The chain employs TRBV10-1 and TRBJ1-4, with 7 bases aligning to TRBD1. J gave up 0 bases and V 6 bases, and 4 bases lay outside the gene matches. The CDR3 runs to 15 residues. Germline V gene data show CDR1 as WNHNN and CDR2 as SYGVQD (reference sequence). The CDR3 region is CASRDRSTTNEKLFF. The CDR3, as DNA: TGCGCCAGCAGGGACAGGTCTACAACTAATGAAAAACTGTTTTTT.

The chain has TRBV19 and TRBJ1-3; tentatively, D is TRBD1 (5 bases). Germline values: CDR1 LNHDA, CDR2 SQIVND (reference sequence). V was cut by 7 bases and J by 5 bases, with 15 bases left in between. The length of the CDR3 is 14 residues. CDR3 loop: CASTVGLQRNTIYF. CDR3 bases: TGTGCCAGTACCGTGGGACTGCAGAGAAACACCATATATTTT.

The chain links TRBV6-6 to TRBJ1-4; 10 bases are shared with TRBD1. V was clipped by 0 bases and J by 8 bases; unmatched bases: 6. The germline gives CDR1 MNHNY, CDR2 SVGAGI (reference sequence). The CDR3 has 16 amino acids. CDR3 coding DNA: TGTGCCAGCAGTTACTCGACGGGACAGGGGCCCGAAAAACTGTTTTTT. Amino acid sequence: CASSYSTGQGPEKLFF.

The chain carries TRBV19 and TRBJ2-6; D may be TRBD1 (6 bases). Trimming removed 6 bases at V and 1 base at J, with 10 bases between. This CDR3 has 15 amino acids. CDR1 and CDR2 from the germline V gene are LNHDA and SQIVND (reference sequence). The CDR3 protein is CASSKGTSGANVLTF. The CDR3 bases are TGTGCCAGTAGCAAGGGGACATCTGGGGCCAACGTCCTGACTTTC.

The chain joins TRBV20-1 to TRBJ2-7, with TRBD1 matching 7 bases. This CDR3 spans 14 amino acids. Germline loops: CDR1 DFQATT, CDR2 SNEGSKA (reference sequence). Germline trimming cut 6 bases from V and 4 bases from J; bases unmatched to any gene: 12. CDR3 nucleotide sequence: TGCAGTGCAAGTGAACCGGGACAGATTTACGAGCAGTACTTC. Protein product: CSASEPGQIYEQYF.

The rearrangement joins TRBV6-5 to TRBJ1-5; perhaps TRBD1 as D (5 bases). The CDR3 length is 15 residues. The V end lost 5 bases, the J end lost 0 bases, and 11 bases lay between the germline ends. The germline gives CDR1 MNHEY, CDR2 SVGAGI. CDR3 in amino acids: CASSLRVNSNQPQHF. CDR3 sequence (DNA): TGTGCCAGCAGTCTCAGGGTGAATAGCAATCAGCCCCAGCATTTT.

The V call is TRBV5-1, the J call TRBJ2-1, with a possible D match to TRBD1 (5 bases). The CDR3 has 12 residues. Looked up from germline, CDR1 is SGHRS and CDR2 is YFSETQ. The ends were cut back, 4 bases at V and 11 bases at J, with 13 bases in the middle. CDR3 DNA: TGCGCCAGCAGCCCCTCGGCAGGGAAGCAGTTCTTC. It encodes CASSPSAGKQFF.

The CDR3 spells CASSLAPGANTEAFF. CDR3 DNA sequence: TGCGCCAGCAGCTTGGCACCAGGGGCGAACACTGAAGCTTTCTTT. This rearrangement joins TRBV5-1 to TRBJ1-1, with D possibly matching TRBD1 (6 bases). Per germline, CDR1 SGHRS and CDR2 YFSETQ. The CDR3 is 15 amino acids. Trimming stripped 0 bases from V and 1 base from J, with 10 bases between.

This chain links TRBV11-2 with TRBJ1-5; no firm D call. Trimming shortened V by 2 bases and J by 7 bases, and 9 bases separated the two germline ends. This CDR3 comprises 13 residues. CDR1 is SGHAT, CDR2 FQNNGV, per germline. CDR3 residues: CASSLTFRQPQHF. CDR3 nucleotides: TGTGCCAGCAGCTTAACTTTTCGCCAGCCCCAGCATTTT. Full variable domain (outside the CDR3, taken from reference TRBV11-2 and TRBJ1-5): EAGVAQSPRYKIIEKRQSVAFWCNPISGHATLYWYQQILGQGPKLLIQFQNNGVVDDSQLPKDRFSAERLKGVDSTLKIQPAKLEDSAVYLCASSLTFRQPQHFGDGTRLSIL.

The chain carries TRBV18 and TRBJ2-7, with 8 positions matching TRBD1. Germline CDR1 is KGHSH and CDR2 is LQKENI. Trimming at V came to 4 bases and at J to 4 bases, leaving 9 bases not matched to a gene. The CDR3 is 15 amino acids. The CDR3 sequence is CASSRPQGGTYEQYF. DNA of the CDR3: TGTGCCAGCTCACGACCACAGGGGGGTACGTACGAGCAGTACTTC.

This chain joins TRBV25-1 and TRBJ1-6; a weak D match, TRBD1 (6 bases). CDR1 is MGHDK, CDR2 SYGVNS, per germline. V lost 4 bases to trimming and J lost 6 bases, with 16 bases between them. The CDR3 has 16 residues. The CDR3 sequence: CASSALGGGRNSPLHF. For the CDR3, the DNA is TGTGCCAGCAGTGCACTAGGGGGGGGGCGTAATTCACCCCTCCACTTT. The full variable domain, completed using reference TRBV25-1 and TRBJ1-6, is EADIYQTPRYLVIGTGKKITLECSQTMGHDKMYWYQQDPGMELHLIHYSYGVNSTEKGDLSSESTVSRIRTEHFPLTLESARPSHTSQYLCASSALGGGRNSPLHFGNGTRLTVT.